This T cell receptor (beta chain) comes out of a study of radiotherapy plus CTLA-4 blockade in lung cancer. General observations from the study: Early clone dynamics of blood T cells, plus interferon-beta, reportedly predicted response best. Expansion in blood of tumor-derived TCR clones was seen after radiotherapy plus ipilimumab.

As regards this clone: The antigen remains unidentified.

Produced via immunoSEQ multiplex PCR; TCRdb's table is partial and in-frame only. The data contain about 80,000 clones, around nine tenths of them singletons. V trimming: 5 bases; J trimming: 4 bases; junction bases outside the gene matches: 10. This CDR3 region has 16 residues. Germline V lookup: CDR1 SGHTA, CDR2 FQGTGA. The V and J genes are TRBV7-3 and TRBJ2-3, with 9 bases lining up with TRBD2. This specimen was peripheral blood, taken from a patient treated with radiotherapy plus ipilimumab. The sequence came from a human donor with non-small cell lung cancer who had stable disease on radiotherapy plus ipilimumab. In DNA form, the CDR3 reads TGTGCCAGCAGCCGACCGGGAGCGGGGGGTCCAGATACGCAGTATTTT. Protein sequence: CASSRPGAGGPDTQYF.